The present entry profiles one T cell receptor (beta chain) with its context. No antigen is known for it. The sample is drawn from a study of shared clonotypes between healthy human individuals. Study-wide background: A donor's plate count was three for CD4 naive and three for CD4 memory; CD8 naive had two and CD8 memory one.

The study, taken as a whole, reports: Approximately 4.5% was the fraction of naive CD4 clonotypes found shared across four donors. Non-shared clonotypes had lower generation probabilities than clonotypes shared by all four sorted-subset donors.

Repertoires were generated with immunoSEQ multiplex PCR, while TCRdb's copy carries only in-frame clones and drops some. This table holds 2 million to 2.5 million clones, 95% found once. Sequenced sample: naive CD4+ T cells sorted from blood. The sample's subset: CD45RA+ positively selected. This receptor was taken from a man aged 18 to 29 in good health.

The CDR3 spells CAISESALAGPHEQYF. The CDR3, as DNA: TGTGCCATCAGTGAGTCGGCTCTAGCGGGTCCCCACGAGCAGTACTTC. V and J are TRBV10-3 and TRBJ2-7; 8 nucleotides agree with TRBD2. This CDR3 is 16 amino acids long. Per germline, CDR1 ENHRY and CDR2 SYGVKD. V lost 0 bases to trimming and J lost 5 bases; unmatched junction nucleotides: 9.